This T cell receptor beta chain derives from a study of cytomegalovirus exposure and HLA in healthy donors. Study findings and constraints: Accounts indicate the classifier identified cytomegalovirus status with strong specificity and sensitivity. The study put roughly 160 TCR beta chains on its list as cytomegalovirus-associated.

The CDR3 is 13 amino acids. The V segment lost 9 bases and the J segment 6 bases; nucleotides outside the gene matches: 5. The germline V gene encodes CDR1 SNHLY and CDR2 FYNNEI. About this clone itself: Its target is unknown.

With 60 Vbeta and 13 Jbeta primers, the PCR was carried out. Libraries were prepared by immunoSEQ multiplex PCR; TCRdb keeps only in-frame clonotypes and omits some of them. The sample lists around 170,000 clones, 65% to 80% occurring once. The sequence derives from a woman aged 40 to 55 in good health and CMV-seronegative. J is TRBJ1-6 and V is TRBV2; 7 bases are shared with TRBD1. Sequences were obtained from PBMCs. CDR3 in DNA: TGTGCCAGGGCGACAGGGCCTAATTCACCCCTCCACTTT. Its protein product is CARATGPNSPLHF.